Described below is a single TCR beta chain sequence and its context. This sample was taken from a study of control samples from healthy donors and cancer patients. V lost 3 bases, J lost 4 bases, and 8 bases stayed unmatched. In germline, CDR1 is SGDLS, CDR2 YYNGEE. This CDR3 has 15 amino acids. Clones were sequenced by immunoSEQ multiplex PCR, and TCRdb holds only the in-frame ones, with some missing. The table shows 150,000 to 200,000 clones, with approximately 94% occurring only once. The sample was blood. The chain links TRBV9 to TRBJ2-5, with 8 bases fitting TRBD2. The clonotype was recovered from a middle-aged woman in good health. The CDR3 region has the DNA TGTGCCAGCAGCGGGTCCGGGGGGGCTGGAGAGACCCAGTACTTC. Its translation is CASSGSGGAGETQYF.